Shown below are 29 T cell receptor beta chains from a single sample sequenced in a study of T cells after yellow fever vaccination. MiXCR, applied by TCRdb to the 5' RACE reads, yields one record per CDR3 protein. The sample contains some 240,000 distinct CDR3 sequences, approximately 3.8% of which appear only once. Sequences were derived from PBMCs, sampled 15 days after the yellow fever booster vaccination. These TCRs come from a man aged 18-30 years who received the YFV17D yellow fever vaccine.

This clonotype came up many times. The chain carries TRBV10-3 and TRBJ1-5; possible D gene TRBD1, 5 bases. This CDR3 spans 14 amino acids. CDR1 and CDR2 from the germline V gene are ENHRY and SYGVKD. V shed 5 bases and J shed 3 bases, with 11 bases lying between them. The CDR3 region is CAISLGRDNQPQHF. The CDR3 DNA is TGTGCCATCAGTTTGGGCAGGGACAATCAGCCCCAGCATTTT.

This clonotype was detected only a few times. The V call is TRBV12-3 or TRBV12-4, the J call TRBJ1-1; D not resolved. The CDR3 sequence is 13 residues long. Trimming took off 1 base at V and 6 bases at J, with 9 bases between the two ends. CDR3 sequence: CASSLGERAEAFF. For the CDR3, the DNA is TGTGCCAGCAGTTTAGGGGAGAGGGCTGAAGCTTTCTTT.

This clonotype was seen repeatedly, ten times or more. The chain combines TRBV7-2 with TRBJ2-1; 11 bases align to TRBD2. J was trimmed by 14 bases and V by 8 bases; bases with no gene match: 14. The CDR3 is 14 residues long. Germline V gives CDR1 SGHTA, CDR2 FQGNSA. The CDR3 sequence is CASAAPASGGKEFF. Here the CDR3 DNA reads TGTGCCAGCGCAGCCCCGGCTAGCGGGGGGAAGGAGTTCTTC.

This clonotype was picked up many times. In DNA, the CDR3 is TGCGCCAGCAGCTTGGAGGGGGCCGGCTATGGCTACACCTTC. Protein product: CASSLEGAGYGYTF. V usage is TRBV5-1 and J usage is TRBJ1-2, with 7 bases lining up with TRBD1. Germline CDR1 SGHRS, CDR2 YFSETQ. The J segment lost 4 bases and the V segment lost 0 bases, leaving 3 bases of the junction unmatched. The length of the CDR3 is 14 residues.

This clonotype was counted at least ten times. The rearrangement joins TRBV20-1 to TRBJ1-4; the D is unclear. V was trimmed by 0 bases and J by 8 bases, leaving 10 bases between them. The CDR3 has 13 residues. From germline, CDR1 is DFQATT and CDR2 SNEGSKA (reference sequence). CDR3 region: CSARDLRREKLFF. The CDR3 coding sequence is TGCAGTGCTAGAGATCTCAGAAGAGAAAAACTGTTTTTT.

This clonotype was counted at least ten times. The CDR3 DNA sequence: TGTGCCAGCAGCTTAGAGGGCTCAAGCAATCAGCCCCAGCATTTT. This sequence encodes CASSLEGSSNQPQHF. The chain combines TRBV7-2 with TRBJ1-5; D gene unclear. The CDR3 length is 15 residues. V lost 1 base to trimming and J lost 1 base, with 8 bases between them. The germline gives CDR1 SGHTA, CDR2 FQGNSA.

The chain uses TRBV20-1 and TRBJ2-7; D uncertain. CDR1 is DFQATT and CDR2 is SNEGSKA in the germline V gene (reference sequence). The V and J ends lost 5 bases and 4 bases respectively, with 9 bases between them. The CDR3 has 11 residues. This CDR3 reads CSALDVYEQYF. The CDR3 DNA reads as TGCAGTGCTCTGGACGTATACGAGCAGTACTTC.

This clonotype was picked up many times. The chain joins TRBV4-2 to TRBJ2-1; D is perhaps TRBD2 (6 bases). Trimming stripped 0 bases from V and 3 bases from J, with 12 bases between. Germline-derived CDR1 and CDR2 are LGHNA and YNFKEQ. CDR3 size: 16 residues. The CDR3 loop is CASSQELASDYNEQFF. The CDR3 nucleotides read TGTGCCAGCAGCCAAGAATTAGCTAGCGACTACAATGAGCAGTTCTTC.

The genes are TRBV4-1 and TRBJ2-5, with D unresolved. V lost 0 bases and J 4 bases, leaving 9 bases between the germline ends. The germline gives CDR1 MGHRA, CDR2 YSYEKL. The CDR3 has 14 residues. CDR3 loop: CASSQELRIETQYF. The CDR3, as DNA: TGCGCCAGCAGCCAAGAATTGCGGATAGAGACCCAGTACTTC.

This clonotype was detected only a few times. The chain employs TRBV24-1 and TRBJ1-1; tentatively, D is TRBD1 (5 bases). Germline-derived CDR1 and CDR2 are KGHDR and SFDVKD. Deletions cut 10 bases from V and 4 bases from J, with 18 bases between. The CDR3 is 14 residues long. CDR3 coding DNA: TGTGCCACAATGAGGGACGGGGGGAGCACTGAAGCTTTCTTT. Its translation is CATMRDGGSTEAFF.

In its sample, this clonotype was seen many times. The chain links TRBV20-1 to TRBJ2-3, with 8 bases that match TRBD2. V lost 4 bases, J lost 0 bases, and 9 bases stayed unmatched. This CDR3 is 16 amino acids long. Germline V CDR1 and CDR2: DFQATT, SNEGSKA (reference sequence). Here the CDR3 reads CSAKGSGVPSTDTQYF. As DNA, the CDR3 is TGCAGTGCTAAGGGTAGCGGGGTCCCTAGCACAGATACGCAGTATTTT.

This clonotype was seen ten or more times. The CDR3 reads CSVERQGETEAFF. The CDR3 nucleotides read TGCAGCGTTGAACGACAGGGGGAGACTGAAGCTTTCTTT. This rearrangement joins TRBV29-1 to TRBJ1-1; 9 bases match TRBD1. V gave up 2 bases and J gave up 5 bases; unmatched junction bases: 3. The CDR3 totals 13 residues. CDR1 and CDR2 (germline): SQVTM, ANQGSEA.

This clonotype was seen repeatedly, ten times or more. Germline and junction disagree at one end, which may indicate a read error. The chain joins TRBV11-2 to TRBJ2-2, with 8 bases identical to TRBD1. The CDR3 sequence is 13 residues long. Germline V gene data show CDR1 as SGHAT and CDR2 as FQNNGV. DNA of the CDR3: TGTGCCACCTGGACAGGGAACATCGGGGAGCTGTTTTTT. Translation: CATWTGNIGELFF.

This clonotype was detected ten times or more. At one end the junction does not follow the germline gene, possibly because of a read error. The chain employs TRBV5-1 and TRBJ2-5, with no clear D. The CDR3 runs 13 residues. The germline gives CDR1 SGHRS, CDR2 YFSETQ. The CDR3 sequence is CASSLAVQETQYF. DNA of the CDR3: TGTGCCAGCAGCTTAGCAGTCCAAGAGACCCAGTACTTC.

This clonotype was counted ten times or more. The chain combines TRBV20-1 with TRBJ1-4; D is unresolved. CDR1 is DFQATT, CDR2 SNEGSKA, per germline (reference sequence). V shed 3 bases and J shed 8 bases, with 13 bases lying between them. The CDR3 sequence is 13 residues long. The CDR3 nucleotides are TGCAGTGCTAGGTCGATAGGCGGAGAAAAACTGTTTTTT. Its protein product is CSARSIGGEKLFF.

This clonotype has a count of ten or more. The rearrangement links TRBV27 to TRBJ2-1; TRBD1 aligns across 7 bases. The CDR3 has 13 amino acids. Trimming cost V 5 bases and J 5 bases; bases outside gene matches: 3. The germline V gene has CDR1 MNHEY and CDR2 SMNVEV (reference sequence). Here the CDR3 reads CASSHGTDNEQFF. The CDR3 DNA sequence: TGTGCCAGCAGTCACGGGACAGACAATGAGCAGTTCTTC.

Ten or more counts support this clonotype. This chain links TRBV6-4 with TRBJ2-3; D perhaps matches TRBD1 (6 bases). V shed 4 bases and J shed 2 bases, with 13 bases lying between them. The CDR3 length is 15 residues. From germline, CDR1 is MRHNA and CDR2 SNTAGT. The CDR3 DNA sequence: TGTGCCAGCAGTGCAGCAGGGGTCGACACAGATACGCAGTATTTT. It specifies CASSAAGVDTDTQYF.

This clonotype was seen repeatedly, ten times or more. The V and J genes are TRBV29-1 and TRBJ2-5; D unclear. Between the trimmed V and J ends, which lost 3 bases and 5 bases, there was a span of 13 bases. CDR1 is SQVTM and CDR2 is ANQGSEA in the germline V gene. This CDR3 spans 13 amino acids. CDR3 sequence (DNA): TGCAGCGTTGAGAGGTCAATCGGCGAGACCCAGTACTTC. This gives the protein CSVERSIGETQYF.

This clonotype was detected many times. The rearrangement joins TRBV25-1 to TRBJ2-5; possibly TRBD1 or TRBD2 for D (5 bases each). Germline CDR1 and CDR2: MGHDK and SYGVNS. The CDR3 runs to 15 residues. Trimming shortened V by 6 bases and J by 7 bases, and 21 bases separated the two germline ends. The CDR3 DNA follows: TGTGCCAGCAGGCGAGGTTGGGACGATCCGGGGACCCAGTACTTC. Its protein product is CASRRGWDDPGTQYF.

This clonotype was picked up many times. This chain links TRBV20-1 with TRBJ2-1; D could derive from TRBD1 or TRBD2 (5 bases each). The CDR3 is 14 amino acids. With 3 bases removed from V and 0 bases from J, the gap between germline ends came to 9 bases. The germline V gene has CDR1 DFQATT and CDR2 SNEGSKA (reference sequence). CDR3 bases: TGCAGTGCTAGGGCAGGGAGCTCCTACAATGAGCAGTTCTTC. Residues: CSARAGSSYNEQFF.

This clonotype occurred many times. The CDR3: CASSQQGLLETQYF. CDR3 in DNA: TGTGCCAGCAGCCAACAGGGACTTCTAGAGACCCAGTACTTC. The chain is built from TRBV7-2 and TRBJ2-5; D may match TRBD1 or TRBD2 (6 bases each). The CDR3 consists of 14 residues. Germline CDR1 SGHTA, CDR2 FQGNSA. Trimming removed 5 bases at V and 4 bases at J, with 14 bases between.

This clonotype was seen ten or more times. The chain uses TRBV5-4 and TRBJ2-2, with D hard to call. CDR3 length: 14 residues. The V end lost 8 bases, the J end lost 0 bases, and 11 bases lay between the germline ends. Germline V gene sequence: CDR1 SGHNT, CDR2 YYREEE (reference sequence). The CDR3 nucleotides read TGTGCCAGTCGTTTAGGACCGAACACCGGGGAGCTGTTTTTT. As protein: CASRLGPNTGELFF.

This clonotype was observed many times. This chain joins TRBV7-2 and TRBJ2-1, with D perhaps TRBD2 (6 bases). This CDR3 is 16 amino acids long. Germline CDR1 SGHTA, CDR2 FQGNSA. V was shortened by 3 bases and J by 0 bases, with 12 bases between the two germline ends. The DNA of the CDR3 is TGTGCCAGCAGCTTTGGCGGGGCCCGCTCCTACAATGAGCAGTTCTTC. It is translated as CASSFGGARSYNEQFF. The complete variable domain, with remaining parts taken from reference TRBV7-2 and TRBJ2-1, reads GAGVSQSPSNKVTEKGKDVELRCDPISGHTALYWYRQSLGQGLEFLIYFQGNSAPDKSGLPSDRFSAERTGGSVSTLTIQRTQQEDSAVYLCASSFGGARSYNEQFFGPGTRLTVL.

This clonotype was counted ten times or more. The chain couples TRBV3-1 to TRBJ1-5; tentatively, D is TRBD1 (5 bases). Trimming cost V 1 base and J 6 bases, with 10 bases left between them. Germline V CDR1 and CDR2: LGHDT, YNNKEL (reference sequence). The CDR3 contains 14 residues. The CDR3 nucleotides read TGTGCCAGCAGCCAAGGACAGTTGGTTCAGCCCCAGCATTTT. Translating gives CASSQGQLVQPQHF.

This clonotype came up many times. This chain connects TRBV7-2 to TRBJ1-1; D gene unclear. CDR3 size: 15 residues. V shed 2 bases and J shed 1 base, with 11 bases lying between them. Germline V gene data show CDR1 as SGHTA and CDR2 as FQGNSA. The CDR3 nucleotides are TGTGCCAGCAGCTTACGAGGGAGTCCGAACACTGAAGCTTTCTTT. Protein: CASSLRGSPNTEAFF.

This clonotype was seen many times. The chain couples TRBV7-8 to TRBJ1-1; D gene ambiguous. The CDR3 has 15 residues. Germline V CDR1 and CDR2: SGHVS, FQNEAQ. V dropped 5 bases and J dropped 2 bases, with 15 bases sitting between them. CDR3 in DNA: TGTGCCAGCAGCCCTCTGACGGGAATAAACACTGAAGCTTTCTTT. Protein sequence: CASSPLTGINTEAFF.

This clonotype has at least ten counts. The chain employs TRBV19 and TRBJ1-1; the D is unclear. The CDR3 sequence is 14 residues long. With 7 bases removed from V and 0 bases from J, the gap between germline ends came to 12 bases. Germline V gene sequence: CDR1 LNHDA, CDR2 SQIVND (reference sequence). This CDR3 is CASTIYLMNTEAFF. CDR3 nucleotides: TGTGCCAGTACTATTTATCTGATGAACACTGAAGCTTTCTTT.

This clonotype has ten or more counts. The chain uses TRBV29-1 and TRBJ2-3; D gene uncertain. Germline V gene lookup returns CDR1 SQVTM and CDR2 ANQGSEA. The CDR3 totals 12 residues. Trimming left V 1 base short and J 5 bases short, with 7 bases between. This CDR3 reads CSVEGGEDTQYF. The CDR3 DNA reads as TGCAGCGTTGAAGGTGGGGAAGATACGCAGTATTTT.

There are many counts of this clonotype. V gene TRBV5-1 combines with J gene TRBJ2-3; D is unresolved. This CDR3 contains 14 residues. Germline assignment: CDR1 SGHRS and CDR2 YFSETQ. Trimming removed 0 bases at V and 1 base at J, with 6 bases between. For the CDR3, the DNA is TGCGCCAGCAGCTTGGGAAGGGGCACAGATACGCAGTATTTT. The encoded protein is CASSLGRGTDTQYF.